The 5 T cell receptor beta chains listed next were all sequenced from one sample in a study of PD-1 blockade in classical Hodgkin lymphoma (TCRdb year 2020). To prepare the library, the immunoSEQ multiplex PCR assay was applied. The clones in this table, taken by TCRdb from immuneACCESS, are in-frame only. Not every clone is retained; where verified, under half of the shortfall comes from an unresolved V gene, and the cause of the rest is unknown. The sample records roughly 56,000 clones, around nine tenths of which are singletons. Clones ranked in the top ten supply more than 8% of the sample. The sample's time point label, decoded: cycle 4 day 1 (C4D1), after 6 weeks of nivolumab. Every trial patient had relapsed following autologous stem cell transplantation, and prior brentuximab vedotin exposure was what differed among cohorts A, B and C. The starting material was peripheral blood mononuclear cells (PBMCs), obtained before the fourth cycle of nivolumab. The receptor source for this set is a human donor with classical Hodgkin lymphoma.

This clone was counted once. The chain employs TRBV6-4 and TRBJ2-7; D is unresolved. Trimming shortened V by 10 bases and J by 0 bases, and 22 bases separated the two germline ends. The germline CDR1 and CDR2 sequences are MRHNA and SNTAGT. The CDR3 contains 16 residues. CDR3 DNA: TGTGCCACCATTGCCGTCGACCCTTTCAGCTCCTACGAGCAGTACTTC. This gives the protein CATIAVDPFSSYEQYF.

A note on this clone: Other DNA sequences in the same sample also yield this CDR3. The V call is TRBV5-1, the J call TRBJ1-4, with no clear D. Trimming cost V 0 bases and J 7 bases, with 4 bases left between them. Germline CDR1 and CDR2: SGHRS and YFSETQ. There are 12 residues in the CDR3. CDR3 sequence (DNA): TGCGCCAGCAGCTTGGGGGGTGAAAAACTGTTTTTT. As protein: CASSLGGEKLFF.

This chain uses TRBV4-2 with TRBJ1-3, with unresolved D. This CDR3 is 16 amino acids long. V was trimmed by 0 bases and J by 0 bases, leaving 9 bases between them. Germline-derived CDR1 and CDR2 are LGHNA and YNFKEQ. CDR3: CASSQDPPDSGNTIYF. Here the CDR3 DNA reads TGTGCCAGCAGCCAAGATCCCCCAGACTCTGGAAACACCATATATTTT.

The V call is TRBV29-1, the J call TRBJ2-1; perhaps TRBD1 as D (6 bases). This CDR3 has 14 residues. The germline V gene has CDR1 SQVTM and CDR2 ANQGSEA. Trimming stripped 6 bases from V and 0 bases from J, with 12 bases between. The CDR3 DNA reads TGCAGCGTACGGACAGTGAGCTCCTACAATGAGCAGTTCTTC. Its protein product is CSVRTVSSYNEQFF.

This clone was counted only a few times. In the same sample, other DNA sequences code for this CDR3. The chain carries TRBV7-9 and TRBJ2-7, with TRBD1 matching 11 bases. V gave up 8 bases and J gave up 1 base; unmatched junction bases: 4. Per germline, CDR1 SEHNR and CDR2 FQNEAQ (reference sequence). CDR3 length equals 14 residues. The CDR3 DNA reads TGTGCCAGCTCTCGGGACAGGGGGTCCTACGAGCAGTACTTC. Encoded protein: CASSRDRGSYEQYF.